The 6 T cell receptor beta chains presented below share a single source sample, sequenced in a study of T-cell reconstitution after alpha-beta-depleted transplantation in children. The TCRbeta library incorporated unique molecular identifiers. Via MiXCR, TCRdb re-called the PCR reads, giving one row per CDR3 protein. The sample holds 220,000 or so distinct CDR3 sequences, roughly 7.7% seen once. The sample in question was PBMCs, mostly from graft donor cells, obtained 180 days after TCRalphabeta/CD19-depleted stem cell transplant. These receptors were taken from a male patient younger than 18 who had a stem cell transplant for acute lymphoblastic leukemia, so the T cells may come from the graft donor.

This clonotype was seen at least ten times. J is TRBJ2-7 and V is TRBV12-3 or TRBV12-4; maybe TRBD2 (5 bases). This CDR3 spans 15 amino acids. Between the trimmed V and J ends, which lost 6 bases and 2 bases, there was a span of 17 bases. The chain's CDR3 is CASRASLRRTYEQYF. The CDR3 DNA is TGTGCCAGCAGGGCTAGCCTCCGGCGCACCTACGAGCAGTACTTC.

In its sample, this clonotype was seen many times. This rearrangement joins TRBV7-8 to TRBJ2-3; 7 bases map to TRBD1. This CDR3 is built from 15 residues. The trim removed 1 base at V and 2 bases at J, leaving 3 bases unmatched. Germline V gene lookup returns CDR1 SGHVS and CDR2 FQNEAQ. The CDR3 protein is CASSLDGTATDTQYF. The CDR3 DNA reads TGTGCCAGCAGCTTAGACGGGACAGCCACAGATACGCAGTATTTT.

CDR3 region: CASSQDGQGLGIGGNYGYTF. For the CDR3, the DNA is TGTGCCAGCAGCCAAGATGGTCAGGGCCTGGGGATCGGGGGTAACTATGGCTACACCTTC. This chain joins TRBV4-2 and TRBJ1-2; maybe TRBD1 (5 bases). Trimming stripped 0 bases from V and 1 base from J, with 24 bases between. Looked up from germline, CDR1 is LGHNA and CDR2 is YNFKEQ. CDR3 length: 20 residues.

This clonotype occurred many times. The J gene is TRBJ1-4, the V gene TRBV5-4, with 7 bases lining up with TRBD1. With V trimmed by 3 bases and J by 8 bases, 4 bases remained unmatched. This CDR3 has 13 amino acids. CDR1 SGHNT and CDR2 YYREEE come from the germline V gene (reference sequence). The CDR3 nucleotides read TGTGCCAGCAGCTATCTGACAGGGGAAAAACTGTTTTTT. It is translated as CASSYLTGEKLFF.

This clonotype appeared many times. The gene calls are TRBV6-1 and TRBJ1-1; D is unclear. Germline V gene data show CDR1 as MNHNS and CDR2 as SASEGT. Trimming took 6 bases from V and 2 from J, leaving 7 bases between them. The CDR3 is 12 residues long. The CDR3 protein is CASRMKNTEAFF. Written as DNA, the CDR3 is TGTGCCAGCAGGATGAAAAACACTGAAGCTTTCTTT.

This clonotype showed up many times. V gene TRBV15 combines with J gene TRBJ1-6; D remains ambiguous. With 1 base removed from V and 7 bases from J, the gap between germline ends came to 11 bases. The CDR3 is 15 residues long. Germline values: CDR1 LNHNV, CDR2 YYDKDF (reference sequence). The CDR3: CATSRVGDWNSPLHF. The CDR3 DNA sequence: TGTGCCACCAGCAGAGTGGGAGACTGGAATTCACCCCTCCACTTT.